The T cell receptor (beta chain) described here comes from a study of cytomegalovirus exposure and HLA in healthy donors. For the study at large: A prior analysis found about 110 million unique TCR beta sequences from approximately 190 million T cells.

Points from the study as a whole: Most CMV-associated TCR beta chains appeared HLA-restricted in a later analysis.

Both 60 Vbeta primers and 13 Jbeta primers went into the PCR. Methods used by the authors: Per a later analysis, the number of unique TCR beta chains was approximately 73 million, of which roughly 11 million were shared. Libraries were prepared by immunoSEQ multiplex PCR; TCRdb keeps only in-frame clonotypes and omits some of them. From that table come the V and J calls and clone size; the DNA was used to work out D and trimming. In the table there are more than 100,000 clones, around 9% of which are singletons. This clone has only a few counts. Its antigen is undetermined. This sequence was found in a woman in her 40s in good health and CMV-seropositive. Material: PBMCs.

CDR3 DNA sequence: TGTGCCAGCAGGCTCAGGGGGGCAAGCAATCAGCCCCAGCATTTT. Translated, it gives CASRLRGASNQPQHF. This chain joins TRBV27 and TRBJ1-5; 7 nucleotides line up with TRBD1. This CDR3 has 15 amino acids. V lost 6 bases, J lost 1 base, and 6 bases stayed unmatched. CDR1 and CDR2 from the germline V gene are MNHEY and SMNVEV (reference sequence).